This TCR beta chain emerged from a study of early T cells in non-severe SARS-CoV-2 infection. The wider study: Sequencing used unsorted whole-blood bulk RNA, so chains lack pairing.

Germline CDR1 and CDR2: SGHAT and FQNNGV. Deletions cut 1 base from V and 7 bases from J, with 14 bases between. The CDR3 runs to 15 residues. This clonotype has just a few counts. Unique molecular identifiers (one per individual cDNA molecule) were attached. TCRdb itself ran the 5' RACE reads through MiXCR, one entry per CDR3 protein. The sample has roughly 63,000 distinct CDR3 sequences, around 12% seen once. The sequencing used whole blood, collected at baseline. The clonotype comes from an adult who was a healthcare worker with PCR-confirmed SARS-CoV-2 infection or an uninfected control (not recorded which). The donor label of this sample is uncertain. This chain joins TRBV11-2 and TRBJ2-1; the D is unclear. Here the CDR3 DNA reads TGTGCCAGCAGCTTAGTCTCCCTATTAACGAATGAGCAGTTCTTC. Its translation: CASSLVSLLTNEQFF.